Below, 5 T cell receptor beta chains from the same sample are listed, as sequenced in a study of blood T cell repertoires in COVID-19. This table comes from immunoSEQ multiplex PCR, and its TCRdb copy is limited to in-frame clones, with some not included. This sample yields just over 300,000 clones, of which around 89% are seen a single time; around 4.5% belongs to the top ten. The sample was PBMCs or T cells enriched from blood (not recorded which). The receptors here all came from a woman aged 18-35 years with acute COVID-19.

J is TRBJ1-6 and V is TRBV5-6, with TRBD1 matching over 7 bases. CDR3 length: 16 residues. CDR1 is SGHDT and CDR2 is YYEEEE in the germline V gene. The V segment lost 0 bases and the J segment 7 bases; nucleotides outside the gene matches: 7. As DNA, the CDR3 is TGTGCCAGCAGCTTGGCGGCAGGGGGACAGAATTCACCCCTCCACTTT. Translation gives CASSLAAGGQNSPLHF.

J is TRBJ2-1 and V is TRBV10-3; 16 nucleotides agree with TRBD2. The CDR3 is made up of 13 amino acids. Per the germline V gene, CDR1 is ENHRY and CDR2 is SYGVKD. After removal of 9 bases from V and 9 bases from J, the junction contained 2 bases not matched to a gene. CDR3 sequence reads: CAIGTSGRVEQFF. The CDR3 bases are TGTGCCATTGGGACTAGCGGGAGGGTTGAGCAGTTCTTC.

A single count supports this clone. The V gene is TRBV14, the J gene TRBJ2-1, with TRBD1 as a possible D gene (6 bases). Germline V gene lookup returns CDR1 SGHDN and CDR2 FVKESK. The germline V and J ends were trimmed by 0 bases and 13 bases, with 16 bases remaining between them. The CDR3 consists of 14 residues. The CDR3 loop is CASSQEGLFRGQFF. The CDR3, as DNA: TGTGCCAGCAGCCAAGAAGGGTTGTTCAGGGGACAGTTCTTC.

The rearrangement uses TRBV3-1 (or the pseudogene TRBV3-2) and TRBJ2-7, with 8 bases fitting TRBD1. This CDR3 is built from 14 residues. V trimming: 1 base; J trimming: 7 bases; junction bases outside the gene matches: 6. Germline V gene sequence: CDR1 LGHDT, CDR2 YNNKEL (reference sequence). CDR3 coding DNA: TGTGCCAGCAGCCAAGCAGGGGGCTTAGAAGAGCAGTACTTC. Translated, it gives CASSQAGGLEEQYF.

This chain joins TRBV3-1 (or the pseudogene TRBV3-2) and TRBJ2-1; tentatively, D is TRBD2 (5 bases). The germline gives CDR1 LGHDT, CDR2 YNNKEL (reference sequence). The CDR3 is 16 amino acids. Trimming cost V 0 bases and J 3 bases, with 12 bases left between them. Written as DNA, the CDR3 is TGTGCCAGCAGCCAAGACGCCGGAGCGGTCTACAATGAGCAGTTCTTC. Protein product: CASSQDAGAVYNEQFF.